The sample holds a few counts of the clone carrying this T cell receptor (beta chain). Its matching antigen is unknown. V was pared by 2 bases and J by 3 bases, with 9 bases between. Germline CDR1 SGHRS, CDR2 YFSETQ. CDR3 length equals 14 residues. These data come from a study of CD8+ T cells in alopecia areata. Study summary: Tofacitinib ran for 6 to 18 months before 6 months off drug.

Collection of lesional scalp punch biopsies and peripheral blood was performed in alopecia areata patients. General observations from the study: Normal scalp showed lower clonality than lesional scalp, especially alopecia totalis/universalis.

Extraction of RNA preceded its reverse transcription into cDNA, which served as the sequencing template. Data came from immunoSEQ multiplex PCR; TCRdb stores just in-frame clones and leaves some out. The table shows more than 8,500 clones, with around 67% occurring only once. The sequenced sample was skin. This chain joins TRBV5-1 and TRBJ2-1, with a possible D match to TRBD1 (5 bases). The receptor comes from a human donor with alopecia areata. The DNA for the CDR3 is TGCGCCAGCAGCTTTGGGGCAGACTACAATGAGCAGTTCTTC. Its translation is CASSFGADYNEQFF.